A selection of T cell receptor beta chains follows, all from one sample in a study of blood T cell repertoires in COVID-19. Some clones are missing from TCRdb's copy, which holds only in-frame ones; the method was immunoSEQ multiplex PCR. The repertoire holds a few hundred thousand clones, with 83% as singletons. Sequences were obtained from peripheral blood. The source of these receptors is a woman aged 25 to 39 with COVID-19, enrolled during active disease. Both conserved end residues are part of each CDR3. Fields, in order: CDR3 length, D gene, clone size, V gene, J gene, CDR3 protein, CDR3 DNA. A D gene is named only where the DNA matches it firmly. A clone size is listed for some rows: how often the clone was seen (once, few, many), or a class if it is expanded.

>14|TRBD1|.|TRBV27|TRBJ1-2
CASSLLGTAYGYTF
TGTGCCAGCAGTTTACTTGGGACAGCCTATGGCTACACCTTC
>19|TRBD2|once|TRBV29-1|TRBJ2-1
CSVEGAASGIGEGGNEQFF
TGCAGCGTTGAGGGGGCCGCTAGCGGGATAGGCGAGGGTGGCAATGAGCAGTTCTTC
>17|TRBD2|few|TRBV9|TRBJ2-1
CASGHPLAGGPYNEQFF
TGTGCCAGCGGGCATCCCTTAGCGGGAGGGCCCTACAATGAGCAGTTCTTC
>11|.|.|TRBV20-1|TRBJ1-2
CSAKPGNGYTF
TGCAGTGCAAAGCCAGGGAATGGCTACACCTTC
>16|.|.|TRBV4-1|TRBJ2-7
CASSLALAGALYEQYF
TGCGCCAGCAGCCTCGCCTTGGCGGGGGCCTTATACGAGCAGTACTTC
>13|.|.|TRBV7-9|TRBJ2-1
CASSSYSVNEQFF
TGTGCCAGCAGCTCCTATAGCGTCAATGAGCAGTTCTTC
>16|TRBD2|.|TRBV9|TRBJ2-1
CASQGGTSGAYNEQFF
TGTGCCAGCCAAGGGGGAACTAGCGGGGCTTACAATGAGCAGTTCTTC
>14|TRBD2|.|TRBV9|TRBJ2-7
CASSPLPGGREQYF
TGTGCCAGCAGCCCTCTACCGGGAGGGCGAGAGCAGTACTTC
>13|.|.|TRBV7-9|TRBJ2-4
CASSSTRKNIQYF
TGTGCCAGCAGCTCGACTAGAAAAAACATTCAGTACTTC
>16|.|.|TRBV7-9|TRBJ2-3
CASSLAARGVADTQYF
TGTGCCAGCAGCTTAGCGGCCAGGGGGGTCGCAGATACGCAGTATTTT
>17|TRBD2|.|TRBV5-1|TRBJ2-2
CASSLGGLAANTGELFF
TGCGCCAGCAGCTTGGGCGGACTAGCGGCGAACACCGGGGAGCTGTTTTTT
>13|.|.|TRBV5-1|TRBJ1-1
CASSRTLNTEAFF
TGCGCCAGCAGCCGTACACTGAACACTGAAGCTTTCTTT
>16|TRBD1|.|TRBV2|TRBJ2-7
CASSERDRGSSYEQYF
TGTGCCAGCAGTGAGCGGGACAGGGGTAGCTCCTACGAGCAGTACTTC
>15|.|.|TRBV7-2|TRBJ2-7
CASSLANRSPYEQYF
TGTGCCAGCAGCTTAGCGAATAGGAGTCCCTACGAGCAGTACTTC
>10|.|once|TRBV29-1|TRBJ2-7
CSVRGDEQYF
TGCAGCGTTAGAGGAGACGAGCAGTACTTC
>16|TRBD2|.|TRBV11-2|TRBJ2-1
CASSSPGLAKWNEQFF
TGTGCCAGCAGCTCACCGGGACTAGCCAAGTGGAATGAGCAGTTCTTC
>15|.|.|TRBV28|TRBJ1-1
CASSLDQGRGTEAFF
TGTGCCAGCAGTTTGGATCAGGGTAGAGGCACTGAAGCTTTCTTT
>15|TRBD1|.|TRBV27|TRBJ2-2
CASSQGALGTGELFF
TGTGCCAGCAGCCAGGGGGCTCTTGGCACCGGGGAGCTGTTTTTT
>13|TRBD1|.|TRBV12-3/TRBV12-4|TRBJ1-2
CASSFQQGVGYTF
TGTGCCAGCAGTTTTCAACAGGGGGTCGGCTACACCTTC
>13|.|.|TRBV7-3|TRBJ2-2
CASSIQNTGELFF
TGTGCCAGCAGCATCCAGAACACCGGGGAGCTGTTTTTT
>16|TRBD1|once|TRBV9|TRBJ2-1
CASSVAGRGPYNEQFF
TGTGCCAGCAGCGTAGCAGGCAGGGGGCCTTACAATGAGCAGTTCTTC
>17|TRBD2|.|TRBV5-1|TRBJ2-3
CASSAYGLAGEEDTQYF
TGCGCCAGCAGCGCCTACGGACTAGCGGGAGAGGAAGATACGCAGTATTTT
>14|.|.|TRBV7-9|TRBJ2-7
CASSLAGSRHEQYF
TGTGCCAGCAGCTTAGCCGGGAGTAGGCACGAGCAGTACTTC
>15|.|.|TRBV5-4|TRBJ2-2
CASSLRTANTGELFF
TGTGCCAGCAGCTTGAGGACAGCAAACACCGGGGAGCTGTTTTTT
>21|TRBD1|.|TRBV6-4|TRBJ2-2
CASSDSDPGQVAGGRTGELFF
TGTGCCAGCAGTGACTCGGACCCCGGACAGGTAGCAGGGGGAAGGACCGGGGAGCTGTTTTTT
>13|TRBD1|.|TRBV2|TRBJ1-2
CASSLQGDYGYTF
TGTGCCAGCAGTTTACAGGGGGACTATGGCTACACCTTC